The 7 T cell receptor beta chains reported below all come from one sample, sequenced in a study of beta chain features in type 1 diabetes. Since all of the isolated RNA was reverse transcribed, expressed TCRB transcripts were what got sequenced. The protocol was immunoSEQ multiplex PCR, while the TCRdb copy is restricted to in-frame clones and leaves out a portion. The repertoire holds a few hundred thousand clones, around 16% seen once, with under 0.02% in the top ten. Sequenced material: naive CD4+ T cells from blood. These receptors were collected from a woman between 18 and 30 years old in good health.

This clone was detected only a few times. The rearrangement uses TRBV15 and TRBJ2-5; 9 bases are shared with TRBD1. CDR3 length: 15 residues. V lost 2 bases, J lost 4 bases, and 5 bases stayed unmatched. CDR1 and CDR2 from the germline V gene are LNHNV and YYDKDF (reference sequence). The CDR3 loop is CATSRSGQGLETQYF. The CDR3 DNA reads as TGTGCCACCAGCAGATCTGGACAGGGGCTAGAGACCCAGTACTTC.

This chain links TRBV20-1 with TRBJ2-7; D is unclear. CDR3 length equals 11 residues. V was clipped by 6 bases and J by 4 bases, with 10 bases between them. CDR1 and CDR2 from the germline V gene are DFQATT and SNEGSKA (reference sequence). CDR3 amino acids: CSAPTEYEQYF. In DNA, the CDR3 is TGCAGTGCCCCGACTGAATACGAGCAGTACTTC.

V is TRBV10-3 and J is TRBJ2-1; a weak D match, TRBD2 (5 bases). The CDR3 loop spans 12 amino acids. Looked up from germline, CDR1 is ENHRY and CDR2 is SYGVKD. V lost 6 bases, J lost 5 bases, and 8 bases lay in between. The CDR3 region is CAISAGHNEQFF. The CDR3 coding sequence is TGTGCCATCAGCGCGGGTCACAATGAGCAGTTCTTC.

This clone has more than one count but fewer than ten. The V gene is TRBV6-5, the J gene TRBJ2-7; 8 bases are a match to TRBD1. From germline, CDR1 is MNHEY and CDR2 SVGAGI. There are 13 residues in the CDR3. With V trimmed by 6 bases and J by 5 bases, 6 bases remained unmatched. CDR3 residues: CASSHDRGNEQYF. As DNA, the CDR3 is TGTGCCAGCAGCCATGACAGGGGAAACGAGCAGTACTTC.

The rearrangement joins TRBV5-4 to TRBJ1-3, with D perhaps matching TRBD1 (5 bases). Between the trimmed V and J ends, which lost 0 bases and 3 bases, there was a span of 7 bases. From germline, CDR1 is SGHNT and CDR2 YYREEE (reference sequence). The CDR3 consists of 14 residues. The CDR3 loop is CASSLEGIGNTIYF. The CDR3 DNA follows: TGTGCCAGCAGCTTGGAGGGGATTGGAAACACCATATATTTT.

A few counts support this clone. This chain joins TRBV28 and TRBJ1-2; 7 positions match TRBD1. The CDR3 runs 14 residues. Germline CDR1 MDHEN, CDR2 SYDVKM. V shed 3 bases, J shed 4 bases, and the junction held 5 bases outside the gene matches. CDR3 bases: TGTGCCAGCAGTTTCAACAGGGGTACCTATGGCTACACCTTC. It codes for CASSFNRGTYGYTF.

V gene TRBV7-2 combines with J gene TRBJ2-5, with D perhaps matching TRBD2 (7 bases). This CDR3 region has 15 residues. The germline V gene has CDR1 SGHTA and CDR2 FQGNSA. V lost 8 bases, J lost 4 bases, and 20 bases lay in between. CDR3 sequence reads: CASSAGAGNLETQYF. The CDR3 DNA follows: TGTGCCAGCTCGGCGGGGGCAGGAAACTTAGAGACCCAGTACTTC.